This is a list of T cell receptor beta chains from one sample in a study of cytomegalovirus exposure and HLA in healthy donors. TCRdb's table, derived via immunoSEQ multiplex PCR, lists solely in-frame clones and lacks some. The table includes fewer than 300,000 clones, roughly 89% detected once. Sequencing was performed on PBMCs. Source of these receptors: a man aged 35 to 55 in good health and CMV-seropositive. The CDR3 runs from the conserved cysteine through the conserved F or W. Each record gives: clone size, D gene, V gene, J gene, CDR3 length, CDR3 protein, CDR3 DNA. A D gene is named only where the DNA matches it firmly. The size field is filled for only some rows; it gives once, few, many or a size class.

>.|TRBD1|TRBV28|TRBJ2-7|13
CASSWDRTNEQYF
TGTGCCAGCAGTTGGGACAGGACGAACGAGCAGTACTTC
>.|TRBD1|TRBV19|TRBJ2-7|16
CASSMISGTGDYEQYF
TGTGCCAGTAGTATGATATCCGGGACAGGGGACTACGAGCAGTACTTC
>.|TRBD2|TRBV10-3|TRBJ2-1|16
CAIGGGLAGVGNEQFF
TGTGCCATCGGGGGGGGACTAGCGGGAGTTGGCAATGAGCAGTTCTTC
>.|TRBD2|TRBV19|TRBJ2-3|16
CASSPTSGTHTDTQYF
TGTGCCAGTAGTCCGACTAGCGGGACTCACACAGATACGCAGTATTTT
>.|TRBD2|TRBV6-4|TRBJ2-1|13
CASGGGGSNEQFF
TGTGCCAGCGGAGGAGGCGGGAGCAATGAGCAGTTCTTC
>.|.|TRBV11-2|TRBJ2-7|13
CASSLDLSYEQYF
TGTGCCAGCAGCTTAGATCTCTCCTACGAGCAGTACTTC
>.|TRBD2|TRBV5-1|TRBJ2-1|16
CASSSRTSGSLNEQFF
TGCGCCAGCAGCTCAAGGACTAGCGGGAGCCTCAATGAGCAGTTCTTC
>.|.|TRBV14|TRBJ2-7|12
CASSSQGFEQYF
TGTGCCAGCAGCTCCCAGGGTTTCGAGCAGTACTTC
>.|TRBD2|TRBV15|TRBJ2-1|16
CATTASGLFSYNEQFF
TGTGCCACCACCGCTAGCGGACTCTTCTCCTACAATGAGCAGTTCTTC
>.|.|TRBV6-5|TRBJ1-6|15
CASSPRGRAISPLHF
TGTGCCAGCAGCCCCCGGGGTAGGGCCATTTCACCCCTCCACTTT
>.|.|TRBV6-5|TRBJ1-4|15
CASSYSRQITEKLFF
TGTGCCAGCAGTTACTCAAGACAGATTACGGAAAAACTGTTTTTT
>.|.|TRBV11-3|TRBJ1-1|15
CASSLDPSSNTEAFF
TGTGCCAGCAGCTTAGATCCGAGTTCGAACACTGAAGCTTTCTTT
>.|.|TRBV10-2|TRBJ1-6|13
CASSGGGNSPLHF
TGCGCCAGCAGTGGCGGGGGCAATTCACCCCTCCACTTT
>.|.|TRBV2|TRBJ2-7|15
CASRARQVSSYEQYF
TGTGCCAGCAGAGCCAGACAGGTGTCCTCCTACGAGCAGTACTTC
>.|.|TRBV10-3|TRBJ1-5|14
CAISDRTDSQPQHF
TGTGCCATCAGTGATAGGACAGACAGTCAGCCCCAGCATTTT
>.|.|TRBV6-5|TRBJ2-7|16
CASSYAAAELTYEQYF
TGTGCCAGCAGTTACGCCGCGGCAGAGCTAACCTACGAGCAGTACTTC
>once|.|TRBV7-9|TRBJ2-3|16
CASSWVKTELTDTQYF
TGTGCCAGCAGCTGGGTGAAGACAGAGCTCACAGATACGCAGTATTTT
>.|TRBD2|TRBV7-2|TRBJ2-3|15
CASSLGGRESDTQYF
TGTGCCAGCAGCTTAGGAGGGAGGGAATCAGATACGCAGTATTTT
>.|TRBD2|TRBV28|TRBJ2-7|14
CASLRASGRYEQYF
TGTGCCAGCCTGCGTGCTAGCGGGCGATACGAGCAGTACTTC
>.|.|TRBV28|TRBJ2-6|16
CASRRKRSSGANVLTF
TGTGCCAGCAGACGAAAAAGGAGCTCCGGGGCCAACGTCCTGACTTTC
>.|.|TRBV6-5|TRBJ2-2|15
CASSYSKAHAGELFF
TGTGCCAGCAGTTACTCGAAAGCCCACGCCGGGGAGCTGTTTTTT
>once|TRBD2|TRBV6-5|TRBJ2-1|15
CASRPRAGPYNEQFF
TGTGCCAGCAGGCCACGAGCGGGACCGTACAATGAGCAGTTCTTC
>.|TRBD2|TRBV27|TRBJ2-3|17
CASSLTSGRATTDTQYF
TGTGCCAGCAGTTTGACTAGCGGGAGGGCAACCACAGATACGCAGTATTTT
>few|TRBD2|TRBV6-1|TRBJ2-3|15
CASSRDYGGTGTQYF
TGTGCCAGCAGCCGGGACTATGGGGGAACTGGTACGCAGTATTTT
>.|TRBD1|TRBV7-3|TRBJ2-7|15
CASSPTGQGHYEQYF
TGTGCCAGCAGCCCAACCGGACAGGGACACTACGAGCAGTACTTC
>.|TRBD1|TRBV28|TRBJ1-5|15
CASSRDRGLVQPQHF
TGTGCCAGCAGCAGGGACAGGGGGCTTGTTCAGCCCCAGCATTTT
>.|.|TRBV25-1|TRBJ1-3|17
CASSESGERGSGNTIYF
TGTGCCAGCAGTGAATCGGGGGAAAGGGGCTCTGGAAACACCATATATTTT
>.|TRBD1|TRBV4-1|TRBJ2-7|17
CASSQDNGQGRTYEQYF
TGCGCCAGCAGCCAAGATAACGGACAGGGCCGTACCTACGAGCAGTACTTC
>.|.|TRBV6-5|TRBJ2-7|15
CASSTAGTPSYEQYF
TGTGCCAGCAGTACTGCCGGGACACCCTCCTACGAGCAGTACTTC
>.|.|TRBV7-9|TRBJ2-7|16
CASSLGSHREGYEQYF
TGTGCCAGCAGCTTAGGGAGTCACAGGGAGGGCTACGAGCAGTACTTC
>few|.|TRBV29-1|TRBJ1-2|13
CSAGIGEGYGYTF
TGCAGCGCTGGAATAGGGGAGGGCTATGGCTACACCTTC
>few|TRBD1|TRBV7-2|TRBJ1-1|14
CASSLRAGGTEAFF
TGTGCCAGCAGCTTACGGGCAGGGGGCACTGAAGCTTTCTTT
>once|TRBD1|TRBV2|TRBJ1-2|16
CASSDRDRGNWYGYTF
TGTGCCAGCAGTGACCGGGACAGGGGTAATTGGTATGGCTACACCTTC
>.|.|TRBV11-2|TRBJ2-7|14
CASRPGQGNYEQYF
TGTGCCAGCAGGCCGGGACAAGGGAACTACGAGCAGTACTTC
>.|.|TRBV7-9|TRBJ2-1|14
CASSPLQGFNEQFF
TGTGCCAGCAGCCCCCTACAGGGTTTCAATGAGCAGTTCTTC
>.|TRBD1|TRBV13|TRBJ2-5|14
CASSPGTGVETQYF
TGTGCCAGCAGCCCTGGGACAGGGGTGGAGACCCAGTACTTC